Included here is one T cell receptor (beta chain) sequence, with context. The junction departs from germline at one end; a sequencing error may be responsible. This entry belongs to a study of T cell changes during pregnancy in multiple sclerosis. Clones were sequenced by immunoSEQ multiplex PCR, and TCRdb holds only the in-frame ones, with some missing. The sample contains some 99,000 clones, 92% of which appear only once. This CDR3 is built from 11 residues. CDR1 SGHNT and CDR2 YYREEE come from the germline V gene (reference sequence). The sample in question was peripheral blood, obtained after pregnancy. The chain is built from TRBV5-4 and TRBJ2-7, with D unclear. The receptor comes from a female donor in good health, enrolled as a control in a pregnancy study. This CDR3 is CASSSNDLQCF. The CDR3 DNA is TGTGCCAGCAGCTCGAATGACTTGCAGTGCTTC.